Shown below are 10 T cell receptor beta chains from a single sample sequenced in a study of blood T cell repertoires in COVID-19. Produced via immunoSEQ multiplex PCR; TCRdb's table is partial and in-frame only. The table shows approximately 160,000 clones, with around four fifths occurring only once. Input material: peripheral blood. The receptors stem from a woman older than 75 with acute or convalescent COVID-19.

This rearrangement joins TRBV7-3 to TRBJ2-3, with 10 nucleotides matching TRBD2. The V gene end was trimmed by 3 bases and the J gene end by 2 bases; junction bases not matched to a gene: 5. CDR1 and CDR2 from the germline V gene are SGHTA and FQGTGA. This CDR3 spans 16 amino acids. The DNA for the CDR3 is TGTGCCAGCAGCTTTACTAGCGGGGCCCTCACAGATACGCAGTATTTT. Its translation is CASSFTSGALTDTQYF. The entire variable domain, with the rest obtained from reference TRBV7-3 and TRBJ2-3, is as follows: GAGVSQTPSNKVTEKGKYVELRCDPISGHTALYWYRQSLGQGPEFLIYFQGTGAADDSGLPNDRFFAVRPEGSVSTLKIQRTERGDSAVYLCASSFTSGALTDTQYFGPGTRLTVL.

This clone was recorded a few times. The V call is TRBV5-1, the J call TRBJ2-2, with 8 nucleotides matching TRBD2. J lost 1 base, V lost 1 base, and 3 bases had no gene match. Looked up from germline, CDR1 is SGHRS and CDR2 is YFSETQ. The CDR3 is 16 residues long. CDR3 amino acids: CASSLLSGGNTGELFF. In DNA form, the CDR3 reads TGCGCCAGCAGCTTGTTAAGCGGGGGGAACACCGGGGAGCTGTTTTTT. Full variable domain (remainder filled in from reference TRBV5-1 and TRBJ2-2): KAGVTQTPRYLIKTRGQQVTLSCSPISGHRSVSWYQQTPGQGLQFLFEYFSETQRNKGNFPGRFSGRQFSNSRSEMNVSTLELGDSALYLCASSLLSGGNTGELFFGEGSRLTVL.

This clone was recorded a few times. The chain uses TRBV29-1 and TRBJ1-1; possibly TRBD1 for D (5 bases). With 6 bases removed from V and 6 bases from J, the gap between germline ends came to 17 bases. This CDR3 contains 13 residues. In germline, CDR1 is SQVTM, CDR2 ANQGSEA. CDR3 in DNA: TGCAGCGTACCAGGGATTCTGGATGCTGAAGCTTTCTTT. Translating gives CSVPGILDAEAFF. The full variable domain, rest sourced from reference TRBV29-1 and TRBJ1-1, is SAVISQKPSRDICQRGTSLTIQCQVDSQVTMMFWYRQQPGQSLTLIATANQGSEATYESGFVIDKFPISRPNLTFSTLTVSNMSPEDSSIYLCSVPGILDAEAFFGQGTRLTVV.

CDR3 nucleotides: TGTGCCAGCAGCCCGTACCTGGGGTCCGGGGGTTATGGCTACACCTTC. Residues: CASSPYLGSGGYGYTF. The gene calls are TRBV3-1 (or the pseudogene TRBV3-2) and TRBJ1-2; the D gene is possibly TRBD1 (5 bases). Trimming pared 4 bases from V and 5 bases from J, leaving 20 bases between. From germline, CDR1 is LGHDT and CDR2 YNNKEL (reference sequence). The CDR3 runs 16 residues.

The chain has TRBV12-3 or TRBV12-4 and TRBJ1-1, with a tentative D call TRBD1 (5 bases). The CDR3 totals 13 residues. V was cut by 8 bases and J by 2 bases, with 12 bases left in between. The CDR3 DNA sequence: TGTGCCAGCGGAAAACAGGACAACACTGAAGCTTTCTTT. Its protein product is CASGKQDNTEAFF.

The chain links TRBV18 to TRBJ2-1; a possible D gene is TRBD2 (6 bases). From germline, CDR1 is KGHSH and CDR2 LQKENI. The germline V and J ends were trimmed by 2 bases and 2 bases, with 7 bases remaining between them. This CDR3 has 14 amino acids. CDR3 coding DNA: TGTGCCAGCTCACCAGGCGGGACCTACAATGAGCAGTTCTTC. Encoded protein: CASSPGGTYNEQFF.

This chain links TRBV7-8 with TRBJ2-7; D is uncertain. The germline V gene encodes CDR1 SGHVS and CDR2 FQNEAQ. The ends were cut back, 2 bases at V and 4 bases at J, with 9 bases in the middle. This CDR3 is built from 13 residues. CDR3 sequence: CASSLIPRYEQYF. The DNA for the CDR3 is TGTGCCAGCAGCTTAATCCCGAGATACGAGCAGTACTTC.

CDR3 region: CASNSISVTGELFF. Written as DNA, the CDR3 is TGTGCCAGCAACTCCATTAGTGTCACCGGGGAGCTGTTTTTT. This chain links TRBV7-2 with TRBJ2-2; D not resolved. This CDR3 has 14 residues. With 7 bases removed from V and 4 bases from J, the gap between germline ends came to 13 bases. CDR1 is SGHTA, CDR2 FQGNSA, per germline.

The V gene is TRBV15, the J gene TRBJ1-2; D unresolved. Trimming left V 1 base short and J 0 bases short, with 9 bases between. Germline CDR1 is LNHNV and CDR2 is YYDKDF (reference sequence). The CDR3 sequence is 15 residues long. CDR3 bases: TGTGCCACCAGCAGAGGAGGATCACCTAACTATGGCTACACCTTC. Protein product: CATSRGGSPNYGYTF.

The chain joins TRBV6-5 to TRBJ1-5, with D possibly matching TRBD1 (6 bases). Trimming removed 0 bases from V and 7 bases from J, with 10 bases in between. CDR3 length: 14 amino acids. CDR1 and CDR2 (germline): MNHEY, SVGAGI. The CDR3 spells CASSYSTGIQPQHF. Written as DNA, the CDR3 is TGTGCCAGCAGTTACTCGACAGGTATCCAGCCCCAGCATTTT.